These 4 T cell receptor beta chains originate from one sample sequenced in a study of shared clonotypes between healthy human individuals. Sequencing used immunoSEQ multiplex PCR; TCRdb keeps in-frame clones, though not all of them. This sample yields 2 million to 2.5 million clones, of which 90% to 95% are seen a single time; 0.36% belongs to the top ten. Material for sequencing was naive CD4+ T cells from PBMCs. The subset is: CD45RA+ positively selected. The receptors stem from a man aged 18 to 30 in good health. Some clones in this sample may be carry-over from other donors' samples.

The chain joins TRBV2 to TRBJ1-2; TRBD1 might be the D (5 bases). V lost 6 bases to trimming and J lost 3 bases, with 14 bases between them. Germline values: CDR1 SNHLY, CDR2 FYNNEI. This CDR3 has 14 residues. The CDR3 loop is CASRPRGSDYGYTF. As DNA, the CDR3 is TGTGCCAGCAGGCCCCGGGGGAGTGACTATGGCTACACCTTC.

V and J are TRBV30 and TRBJ1-2, with D unclear. V dropped 0 bases and J dropped 6 bases, with 8 bases sitting between them. CDR1 GTSNPN and CDR2 SVGIG come from the germline V gene (reference sequence). The CDR3 is 12 residues long. CDR3 residues: CAWSVVSHGYTF. As DNA, the CDR3 is TGTGCCTGGAGTGTCGTATCTCATGGCTACACCTTC.

This clone showed up just once. V and J are TRBV7-2 and TRBJ2-3; TRBD2 matches at 12 bases. The CDR3 has 18 amino acids. Germline CDR1 and CDR2: SGHTA and FQGNSA. Losses at the gene ends were 7 bases for V and 3 bases for J; bases not matched to a gene: 14. The CDR3 nucleotides are TGTGCCAGCACCGGACTAGCGGGATTCTCATCAAGGACAGATACGCAGTATTTT. Its protein product is CASTGLAGFSSRTDTQYF.

The genes are TRBV7-6 and TRBJ1-2; TRBD1 matches at 7 bases. V lost 5 bases to trimming and J lost 4 bases; unmatched junction nucleotides: 7. The germline gives CDR1 SGHVS, CDR2 FNYEAQ. This CDR3 region has 14 residues. The CDR3 nucleotides read TGTGCCAGCAGCCCTCGACAGGGAAGCTATGGCTACACCTTC. Its protein is CASSPRQGSYGYTF.